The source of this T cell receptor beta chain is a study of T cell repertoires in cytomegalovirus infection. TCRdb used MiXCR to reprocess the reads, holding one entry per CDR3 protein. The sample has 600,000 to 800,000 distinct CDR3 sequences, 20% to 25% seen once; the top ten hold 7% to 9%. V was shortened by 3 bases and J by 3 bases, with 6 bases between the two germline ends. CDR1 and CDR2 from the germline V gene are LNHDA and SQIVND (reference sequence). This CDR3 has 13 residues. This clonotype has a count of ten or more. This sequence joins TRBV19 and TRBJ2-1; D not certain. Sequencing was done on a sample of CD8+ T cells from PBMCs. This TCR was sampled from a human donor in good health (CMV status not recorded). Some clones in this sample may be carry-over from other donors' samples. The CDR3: CASSMGSYNEQFF. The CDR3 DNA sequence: TGTGCCAGTAGTATGGGCAGCTACAATGAGCAGTTCTTC.